The source of this T cell receptor (beta chain) is a study of technical replicates of blood from several donors. Sequencing was performed with immunoSEQ multiplex PCR; in TCRdb, only in-frame clones are kept and a portion is missing. The sample records 75,000 to 80,000 clones, around 94% being singletons. The V and J ends lost 6 bases and 2 bases, in that order; junction bases with no gene match: 3. Germline lookup yields CDR1 SNHLY and CDR2 FYNNEI. The CDR3 has 13 residues. The V and J genes are TRBV2 and TRBJ1-1; the match to TRBD1 covers 7 bases. The sample was T cells isolated from PBMCs. This TCR was sampled from a human donor in good health. CDR3 residues: CASSGTANTEAFF. The DNA of the CDR3 is TGTGCCAGCAGCGGGACAGCAAACACTGAAGCTTTCTTT.